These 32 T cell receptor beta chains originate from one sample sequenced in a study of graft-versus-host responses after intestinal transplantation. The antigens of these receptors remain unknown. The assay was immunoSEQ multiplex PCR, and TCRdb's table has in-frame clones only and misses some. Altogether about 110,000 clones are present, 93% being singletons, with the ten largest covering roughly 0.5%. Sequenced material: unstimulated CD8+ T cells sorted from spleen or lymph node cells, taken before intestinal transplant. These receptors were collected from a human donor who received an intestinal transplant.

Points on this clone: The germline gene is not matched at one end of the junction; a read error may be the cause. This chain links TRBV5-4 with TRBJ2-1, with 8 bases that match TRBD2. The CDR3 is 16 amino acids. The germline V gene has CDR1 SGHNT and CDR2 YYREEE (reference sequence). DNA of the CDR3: TGTGCCAGCAACTTGGGGGGACTAGTGGGCTCAAATGAGCAGTTCTTC. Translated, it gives CASNLGGLVGSNEQFF.

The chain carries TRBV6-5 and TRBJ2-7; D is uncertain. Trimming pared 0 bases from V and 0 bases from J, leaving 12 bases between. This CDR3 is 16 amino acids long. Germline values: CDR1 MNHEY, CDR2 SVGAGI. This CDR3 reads CASSYSGYRSSYEQYF. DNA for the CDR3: TGTGCCAGCAGTTACTCGGGCTATCGGAGCTCCTACGAGCAGTACTTC.

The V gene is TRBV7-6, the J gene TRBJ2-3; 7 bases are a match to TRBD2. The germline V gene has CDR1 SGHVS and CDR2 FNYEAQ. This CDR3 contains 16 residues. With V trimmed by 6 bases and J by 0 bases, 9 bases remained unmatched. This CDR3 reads CASSIGGGTSTDTQYF. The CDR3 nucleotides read TGTGCCAGCAGTATCGGGGGAGGGACTAGCACAGATACGCAGTATTTT. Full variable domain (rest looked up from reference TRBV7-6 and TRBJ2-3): GAGVSQSPRYKVTKRGQDVALRCDPISGHVSLYWYRQALGQGPEFLTYFNYEAQQDKSGLPNDRFSAERPEGSISTLTIQRTEQRDSAMYRCASSIGGGTSTDTQYFGPGTRLTVL.

CDR3 sequence reads: CASSGGKYSNQPQHF. As DNA, the CDR3 is TGTGCCAGCAGCGGAGGAAAGTATAGCAATCAGCCCCAGCATTTT. The genes are TRBV9 and TRBJ1-5; D gene unclear. This CDR3 region has 15 residues. Germline CDR1 and CDR2: SGDLS and YYNGEE. The V and J ends lost 3 bases and 0 bases respectively, with 10 bases between them.

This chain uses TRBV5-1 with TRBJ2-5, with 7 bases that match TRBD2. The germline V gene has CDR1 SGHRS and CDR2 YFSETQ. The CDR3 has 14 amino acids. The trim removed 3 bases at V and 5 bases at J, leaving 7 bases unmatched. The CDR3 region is CASSWGGTTETQYF. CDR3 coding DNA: TGCGCCAGCAGCTGGGGGGGTACTACGGAGACCCAGTACTTC.

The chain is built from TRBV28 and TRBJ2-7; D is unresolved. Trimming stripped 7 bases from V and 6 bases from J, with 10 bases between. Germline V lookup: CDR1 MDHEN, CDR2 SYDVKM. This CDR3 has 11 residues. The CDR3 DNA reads TGTGCCAGCAATTTCCAGTCCGAGCAGTACTTC. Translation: CASNFQSEQYF.

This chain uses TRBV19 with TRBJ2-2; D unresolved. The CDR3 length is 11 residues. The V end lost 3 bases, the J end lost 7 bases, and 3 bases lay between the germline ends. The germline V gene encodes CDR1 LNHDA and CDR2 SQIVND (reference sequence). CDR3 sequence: CASSIVGELFF. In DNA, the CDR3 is TGTGCCAGTAGTATTGTCGGGGAGCTGTTTTTT.

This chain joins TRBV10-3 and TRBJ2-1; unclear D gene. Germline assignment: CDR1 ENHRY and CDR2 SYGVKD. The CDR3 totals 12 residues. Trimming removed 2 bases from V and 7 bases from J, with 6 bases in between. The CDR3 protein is CAISETMNEQFF. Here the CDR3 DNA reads TGTGCCATCAGTGAGACTATGAATGAGCAGTTCTTC.

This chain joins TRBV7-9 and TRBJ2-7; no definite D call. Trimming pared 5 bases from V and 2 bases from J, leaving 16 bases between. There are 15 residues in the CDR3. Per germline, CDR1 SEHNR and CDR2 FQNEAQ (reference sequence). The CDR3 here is CASSHGLSAPYEQYF. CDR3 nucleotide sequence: TGTGCCAGCAGCCATGGCCTCTCGGCGCCCTACGAGCAGTACTTC.

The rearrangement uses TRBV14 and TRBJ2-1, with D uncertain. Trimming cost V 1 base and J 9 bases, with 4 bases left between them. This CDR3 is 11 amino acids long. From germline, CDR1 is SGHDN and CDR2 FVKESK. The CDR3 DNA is TGTGCCAGCAGCCAAGGGGTTGAGCAGTTCTTC. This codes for CASSQGVEQFF.

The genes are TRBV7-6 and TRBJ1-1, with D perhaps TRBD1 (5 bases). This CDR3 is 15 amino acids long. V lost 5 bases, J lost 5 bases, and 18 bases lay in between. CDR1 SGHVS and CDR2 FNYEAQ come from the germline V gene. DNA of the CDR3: TGTGCCAGCAGCCTCTCAGGGAGGGGAAGGACTGAAGCTTTCTTT. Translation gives CASSLSGRGRTEAFF.

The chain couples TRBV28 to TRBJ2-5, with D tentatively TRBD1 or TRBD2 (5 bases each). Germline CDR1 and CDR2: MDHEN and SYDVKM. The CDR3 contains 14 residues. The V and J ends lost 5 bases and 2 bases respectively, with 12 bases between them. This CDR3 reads CASSLTGPQETQYF. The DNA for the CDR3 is TGTGCCAGCAGTCTGACGGGGCCACAAGAGACCCAGTACTTC.

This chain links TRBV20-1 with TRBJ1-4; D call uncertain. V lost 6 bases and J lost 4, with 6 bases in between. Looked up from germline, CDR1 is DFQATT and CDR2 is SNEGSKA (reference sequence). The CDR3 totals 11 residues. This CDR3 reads CSARLNEKLFF. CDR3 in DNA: TGCAGTGCGCGCCTTAATGAAAAACTGTTTTTT.

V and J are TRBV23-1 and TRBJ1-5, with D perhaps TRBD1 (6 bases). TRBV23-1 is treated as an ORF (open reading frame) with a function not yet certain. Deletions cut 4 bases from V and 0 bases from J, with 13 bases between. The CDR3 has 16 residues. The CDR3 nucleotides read TGCGCCAGCAGTCCGCCGGGAGGGGGTAGCAATCAGCCCCAGCATTTT. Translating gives CASSPPGGGSNQPQHF.

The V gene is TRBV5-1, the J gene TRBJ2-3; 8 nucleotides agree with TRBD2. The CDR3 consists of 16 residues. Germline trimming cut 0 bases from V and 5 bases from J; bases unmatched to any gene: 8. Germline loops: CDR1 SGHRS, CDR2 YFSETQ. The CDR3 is CASSLGQRESIDTQYF. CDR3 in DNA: TGCGCCAGCAGCTTGGGGCAGCGGGAGTCGATAGATACGCAGTATTTT.

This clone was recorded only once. CDR3 nucleotide sequence: TGTGCCAGTACCGAGACAGGGGGCTACGAGCAGTACTTC. It codes for CASTETGGYEQYF. The rearrangement joins TRBV19 to TRBJ2-7; 9 positions match TRBD1. From germline, CDR1 is LNHDA and CDR2 SQIVND (reference sequence). This CDR3 is built from 13 residues. Unmatched junction bases numbered 4, after V lost 7 bases and J lost 3 bases.

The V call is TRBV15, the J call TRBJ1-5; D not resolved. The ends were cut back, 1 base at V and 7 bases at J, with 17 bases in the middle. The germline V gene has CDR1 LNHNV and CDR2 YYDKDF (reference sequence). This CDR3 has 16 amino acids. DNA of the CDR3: TGTGCCACCAGCAGAGGACCCCCAGGAGTTCAACAGCCCCAGCATTTT. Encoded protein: CATSRGPPGVQQPQHF.

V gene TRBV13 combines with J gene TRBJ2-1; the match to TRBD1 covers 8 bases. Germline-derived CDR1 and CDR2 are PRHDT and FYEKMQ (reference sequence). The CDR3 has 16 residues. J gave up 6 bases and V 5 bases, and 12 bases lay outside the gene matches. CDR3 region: CASSGTGGLITNEQFF. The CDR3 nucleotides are TGTGCCAGCAGCGGAACAGGGGGATTAATAACCAATGAGCAGTTCTTC.

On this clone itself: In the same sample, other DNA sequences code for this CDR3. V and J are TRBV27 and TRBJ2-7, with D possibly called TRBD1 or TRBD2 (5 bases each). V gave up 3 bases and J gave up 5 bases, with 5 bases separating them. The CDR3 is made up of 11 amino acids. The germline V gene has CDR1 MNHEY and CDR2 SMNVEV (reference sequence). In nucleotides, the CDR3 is TGTGCCAGCAGTTTGGGGGACGAGCAGTACTTC. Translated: CASSLGDEQYF.

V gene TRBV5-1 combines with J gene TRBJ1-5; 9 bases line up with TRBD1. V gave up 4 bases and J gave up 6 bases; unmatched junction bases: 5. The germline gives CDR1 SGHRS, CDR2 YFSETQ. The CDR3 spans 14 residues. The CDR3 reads CASSPTGGSQPQHF. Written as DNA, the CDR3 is TGCGCCAGCAGCCCCACAGGGGGCTCTCAGCCCCAGCATTTT.

CDR3 amino acids: CASSVGSGGEQFF. The CDR3 region has the DNA TGTGCCAGCAGCGTAGGGTCAGGCGGTGAGCAGTTCTTC. The genes are TRBV9 and TRBJ2-1; D unclear. V dropped 0 bases and J dropped 9 bases, with 10 bases sitting between them. Germline V gene lookup returns CDR1 SGDLS and CDR2 YYNGEE. This CDR3 has 13 residues. The full variable domain, rest sourced from reference TRBV9 and TRBJ2-1, is DSGVTQTPKHLITATGQRVTLRCSPRSGDLSVYWYQQSLDQGLQFLIQYYNGEERAKGNILERFSAQQFPDLHSELNLSSLELGDSALYFCASSVGSGGEQFFGPGTRLTVL.

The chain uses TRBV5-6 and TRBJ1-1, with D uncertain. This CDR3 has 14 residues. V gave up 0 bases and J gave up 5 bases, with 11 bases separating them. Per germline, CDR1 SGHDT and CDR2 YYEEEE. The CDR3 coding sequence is TGTGCCAGCAGCTTGGGGACCTTGGAAACTGAAGCTTTCTTT. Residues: CASSLGTLETEAFF.

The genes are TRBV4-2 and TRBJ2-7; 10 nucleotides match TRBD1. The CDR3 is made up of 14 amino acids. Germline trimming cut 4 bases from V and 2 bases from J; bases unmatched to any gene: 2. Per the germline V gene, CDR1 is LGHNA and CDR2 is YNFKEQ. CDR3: CASSPGTGAYEQYF. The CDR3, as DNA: TGTGCCAGCAGCCCGGGGACAGGGGCCTACGAGCAGTACTTC.

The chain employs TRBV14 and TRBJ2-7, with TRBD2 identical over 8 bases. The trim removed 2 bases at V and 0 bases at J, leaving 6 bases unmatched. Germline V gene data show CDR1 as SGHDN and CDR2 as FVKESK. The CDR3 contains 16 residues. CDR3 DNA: TGTGCCAGCAGCCAACAAACTAGCGGAAGCTCCTACGAGCAGTACTTC. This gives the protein CASSQQTSGSSYEQYF.

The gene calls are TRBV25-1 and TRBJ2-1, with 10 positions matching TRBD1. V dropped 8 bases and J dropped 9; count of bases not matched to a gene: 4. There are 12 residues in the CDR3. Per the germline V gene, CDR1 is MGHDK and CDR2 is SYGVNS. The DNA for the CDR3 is TGTGCCAGCGGACGGACAGGGGGTGAGCAGTTCTTC. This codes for CASGRTGGEQFF.

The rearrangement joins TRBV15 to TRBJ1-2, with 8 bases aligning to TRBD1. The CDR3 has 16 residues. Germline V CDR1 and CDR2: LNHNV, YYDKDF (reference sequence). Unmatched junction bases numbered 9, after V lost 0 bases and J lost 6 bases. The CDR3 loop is CATSRDLYQGAHGYTF. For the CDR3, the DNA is TGTGCCACCAGCAGAGATCTCTATCAGGGGGCACATGGCTACACCTTC.

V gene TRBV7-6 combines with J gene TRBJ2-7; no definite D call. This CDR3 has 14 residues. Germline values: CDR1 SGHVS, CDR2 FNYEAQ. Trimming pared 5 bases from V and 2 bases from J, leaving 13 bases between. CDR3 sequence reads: CASSRDPPPYEQYF. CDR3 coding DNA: TGTGCCAGCAGCCGAGACCCTCCGCCCTACGAGCAGTACTTC. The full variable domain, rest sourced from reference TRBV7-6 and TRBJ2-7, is GAGVSQSPRYKVTKRGQDVALRCDPISGHVSLYWYRQALGQGPEFLTYFNYEAQQDKSGLPNDRFSAERPEGSISTLTIQRTEQRDSAMYRCASSRDPPPYEQYFGPGTRLTVT.

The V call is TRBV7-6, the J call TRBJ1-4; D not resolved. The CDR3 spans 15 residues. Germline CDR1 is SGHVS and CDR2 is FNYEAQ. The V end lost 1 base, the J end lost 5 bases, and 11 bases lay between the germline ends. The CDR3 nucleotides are TGTGCCAGCAGCTTAGGTCCAGCCCGGAATGAAAAACTGTTTTTT. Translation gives CASSLGPARNEKLFF.

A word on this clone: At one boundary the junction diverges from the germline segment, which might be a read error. The CDR3 sequence: CASSLDPLVLGTDTQYF. CDR3 bases: TGTGCCAGCAGTTTGGACCCTCTAGTGTTGGGCACTGATACGCAGTATTTT. This rearrangement joins TRBV27 to TRBJ2-3; D unresolved. The CDR3 consists of 17 residues. In germline, CDR1 is MNHEY, CDR2 SMNVEV (reference sequence).

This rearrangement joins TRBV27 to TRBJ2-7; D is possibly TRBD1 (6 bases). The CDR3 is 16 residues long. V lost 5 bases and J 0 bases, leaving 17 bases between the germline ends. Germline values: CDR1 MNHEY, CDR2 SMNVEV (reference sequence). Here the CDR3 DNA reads TGTGCCAGCAGTCCCAACCCAAGGGGGAACTCCTACGAGCAGTACTTC. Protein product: CASSPNPRGNSYEQYF.

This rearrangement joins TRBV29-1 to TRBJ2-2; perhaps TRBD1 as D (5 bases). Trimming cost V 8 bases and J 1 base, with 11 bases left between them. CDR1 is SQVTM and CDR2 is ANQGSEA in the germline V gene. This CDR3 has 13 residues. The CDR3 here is CSQQDENTGELFF. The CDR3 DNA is TGCAGCCAACAGGACGAGAACACCGGGGAGCTGTTTTTT.

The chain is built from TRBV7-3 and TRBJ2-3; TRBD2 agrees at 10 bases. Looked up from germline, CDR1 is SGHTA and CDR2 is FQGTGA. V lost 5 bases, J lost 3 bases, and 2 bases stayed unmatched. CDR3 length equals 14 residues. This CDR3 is CASSVTSGTDTQYF. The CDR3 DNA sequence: TGTGCCAGCAGCGTGACTAGCGGGACAGATACGCAGTATTTT.